A selection of T cell receptor beta chains follows, all from one sample in a study of cytomegalovirus exposure and HLA in healthy donors. Some clones are missing from TCRdb's copy, which holds only in-frame ones; the method was immunoSEQ multiplex PCR. There are fewer than 200,000 clones in the sample; over 65% occur only once, and about 3% lies in the top ten. The sequenced sample was PBMCs. Every receptor here comes from a man between 35 and 55 years old in good health and CMV-seropositive. CDR3s include the opening cysteine and the closing phenylalanine or tryptophan. Fields, in order: CDR3 DNA, CDR3 protein, D gene, V gene, clone size, J gene. D genes are given only for firm matches. The listing skips clone size in some rows; elsewhere it reads once, few, many or a size class.

CDR3 DNA: TGTGCCAGCAGCTTAATAGTAGGGGGCGGCGAAAAACTGTTTTTT
CDR3 protein: CASSLIVGGGEKLFF
D gene: TRBD1
V gene: TRBV7-2
clone size: few
J gene: TRBJ1-4

CDR3 DNA: TGTGCCAGCAGTTTAAGGCTAGGGGACAGGGGGTTCGAGCAGTACTTC
CDR3 protein: CASSLRLGDRGFEQYF
D gene: TRBD1
V gene: TRBV28
clone size: -
J gene: TRBJ2-7

CDR3 DNA: TGTGCCAGCAGCTTGGCCGGGGGGGGACGGATTAGCCAAGAGACCCAGTACTTC
CDR3 protein: CASSLAGGGRISQETQYF
D gene: TRBD2
V gene: TRBV5-4
clone size: -
J gene: TRBJ2-5

CDR3 DNA: TGTGCCAGCAGCCTCGGGATGCTCAGCTCCTACAATGAGCAGTTCTTC
CDR3 protein: CASSLGMLSSYNEQFF
D gene: -
V gene: TRBV5-5
clone size: -
J gene: TRBJ2-1

CDR3 DNA: TGTGCCAGCAGTACAGAGGAAAAACTGTTTTTT
CDR3 protein: CASSTEEKLFF
D gene: -
V gene: TRBV2
clone size: few
J gene: TRBJ1-4

CDR3 DNA: TGTGCCAGCAGCTCCAATGGAAACACCATATATTTT
CDR3 protein: CASSSNGNTIYF
D gene: -
V gene: TRBV7-9
clone size: -
J gene: TRBJ1-3

CDR3 DNA: TGCGCCAGCAGCCAACCAAATGTCGGGACAGGGAGAAACACCATATATTTT
CDR3 protein: CASSQPNVGTGRNTIYF
D gene: TRBD1
V gene: TRBV4-1
clone size: -
J gene: TRBJ1-3

CDR3 DNA: TGTGCCTGGAGTGGCCTAGTTATCGGTGAGCAGTTCTTC
CDR3 protein: CAWSGLVIGEQFF
D gene: -
V gene: TRBV30
clone size: -
J gene: TRBJ2-1

CDR3 DNA: TGCGCCAGCACCGGGGAAGATACGCAGTATTTT
CDR3 protein: CASTGEDTQYF
D gene: -
V gene: TRBV5-1
clone size: -
J gene: TRBJ2-3

CDR3 DNA: TGTGCCAGCAGTGAAAGGACAGGGGGCACAGATACGCAGTATTTT
CDR3 protein: CASSERTGGTDTQYF
D gene: TRBD1
V gene: TRBV2
clone size: -
J gene: TRBJ2-3

CDR3 DNA: TGTGCCAGCAGCCAAGACCTAGCGGGGGTTTTTTACGAGCAGTACTTC
CDR3 protein: CASSQDLAGVFYEQYF
D gene: TRBD2
V gene: TRBV4-2
clone size: -
J gene: TRBJ2-7

CDR3 DNA: TGTGCCAGTAGTATCGGGACTAGCGGTTTCACCGGGGAGCTGTTTTTT
CDR3 protein: CASSIGTSGFTGELFF
D gene: TRBD2
V gene: TRBV19
clone size: -
J gene: TRBJ2-2

CDR3 DNA: TGTGCCAGCAGTTTATGGGCATCTACGGAGCCCCAGCATTTT
CDR3 protein: CASSLWASTEPQHF
D gene: -
V gene: TRBV27
clone size: few
J gene: TRBJ1-5

CDR3 DNA: TGTGCCGGCCTAAAGGGGGCTAACACTGAAGCTTTCTTT
CDR3 protein: CAGLKGANTEAFF
D gene: TRBD1
V gene: TRBV2
clone size: -
J gene: TRBJ1-1

CDR3 DNA: TGTGCCAGCAGCCCGCGGGGTTACACAGATACGCAGTATTTT
CDR3 protein: CASSPRGYTDTQYF
D gene: -
V gene: TRBV14
clone size: -
J gene: TRBJ2-3

CDR3 DNA: TGTGCCAGCAGCTTGCGAGGTATCCCCTACGAGCAGTACTTC
CDR3 protein: CASSLRGIPYEQYF
D gene: -
V gene: TRBV5-6
clone size: once
J gene: TRBJ2-7

CDR3 DNA: TGTGCCAGTTCGGGGGGCTACGAGCAGTACTTC
CDR3 protein: CASSGGYEQYF
D gene: TRBD2
V gene: TRBV5-6
clone size: -
J gene: TRBJ2-7

CDR3 DNA: TGCGCCAGCAGCCAACAGGGCGGATCTGGAAACACCATATATTTT
CDR3 protein: CASSQQGGSGNTIYF
D gene: -
V gene: TRBV5-1
clone size: -
J gene: TRBJ1-3

CDR3 DNA: TGCGCCAGCAGCTTGAGGGGGACTACCTACAATGAGCAGTTCTTC
CDR3 protein: CASSLRGTTYNEQFF
D gene: -
V gene: TRBV5-1
clone size: once
J gene: TRBJ2-1

CDR3 DNA: TGCGCCTGTGCCAGGGGGCGCGGAGAGACCCAGTACTTC
CDR3 protein: CACARGRGETQYF
D gene: TRBD1
V gene: TRBV4-1
clone size: -
J gene: TRBJ2-5

CDR3 DNA: TGTGCCATCAGTGAGTCGGGGCTTGCGGAGACCCAGTACTTC
CDR3 protein: CAISESGLAETQYF
D gene: -
V gene: TRBV10-3
clone size: -
J gene: TRBJ2-5

CDR3 DNA: TGTGCCACACAACTAGCGGGGGGGCCCCACGAGCAGTACTTC
CDR3 protein: CATQLAGGPHEQYF
D gene: TRBD2
V gene: TRBV13
clone size: -
J gene: TRBJ2-7

CDR3 DNA: TGTGCCAGCAGTGAAGCGGGGACTAGTTCGACAGATACGCAGTATTTT
CDR3 protein: CASSEAGTSSTDTQYF
D gene: TRBD2
V gene: TRBV6-1
clone size: -
J gene: TRBJ2-3

CDR3 DNA: TGTGCCACATTCCGGACAGAGAACACTGAAGCTTTCTTT
CDR3 protein: CATFRTENTEAFF
D gene: -
V gene: TRBV6-5
clone size: -
J gene: TRBJ1-1

CDR3 DNA: TGTGCCAGCAGCCGGCTCCGGGACAGGGTTAACTACGAGCAGTACTTC
CDR3 protein: CASSRLRDRVNYEQYF
D gene: TRBD1
V gene: TRBV7-8
clone size: -
J gene: TRBJ2-7

CDR3 DNA: TGTGCCAGCAGCTTAGGGACAGGGGGTATGAACACTGAAGCTTTCTTT
CDR3 protein: CASSLGTGGMNTEAFF
D gene: TRBD1
V gene: TRBV5-4
clone size: -
J gene: TRBJ1-1

CDR3 DNA: TGTGCCAGCAGTCCAGCTGGGACAGGCGGCGCCTACTATGGCTACACCTTC
CDR3 protein: CASSPAGTGGAYYGYTF
D gene: TRBD1
V gene: TRBV28
clone size: once
J gene: TRBJ1-2

CDR3 DNA: TGTGCCACCAGCAGAGATCGGTCTAGCAATCAGCCCCAGCATTTT
CDR3 protein: CATSRDRSSNQPQHF
D gene: -
V gene: TRBV15
clone size: -
J gene: TRBJ1-5

CDR3 DNA: TGTGCCAGCAGCGTAACTAGAAGTCCCACAGATACGCAGTATTTT
CDR3 protein: CASSVTRSPTDTQYF
D gene: -
V gene: TRBV9
clone size: -
J gene: TRBJ2-3

CDR3 DNA: TGTTCCAGCAGCTCCGCCGGGACAGGGGACGGTGGCTACACCTTC
CDR3 protein: CSSSSAGTGDGGYTF
D gene: TRBD1
V gene: TRBV7-9
clone size: -
J gene: TRBJ1-2

CDR3 DNA: TGTGCCAGCAGCTACCATCGGCTAGCGCCCTACGAGCAGTACTTC
CDR3 protein: CASSYHRLAPYEQYF
D gene: -
V gene: TRBV7-2
clone size: -
J gene: TRBJ2-7

CDR3 DNA: TGTGCCAGCAGTGACGGACAGGACCTGGTCTATGGCTACACCTTC
CDR3 protein: CASSDGQDLVYGYTF
D gene: TRBD1
V gene: TRBV6-9
clone size: few
J gene: TRBJ1-2

CDR3 DNA: TGTGCCAGCAGCACAACAGGGTGGGAAAACACTGAAGCTTTCTTT
CDR3 protein: CASSTTGWENTEAFF
D gene: -
V gene: TRBV5-1
clone size: -
J gene: TRBJ1-1

CDR3 DNA: TGTGCCAGCAGCTTAGGACAGGGATTCTATAATTCACCCCTCCACTTT
CDR3 protein: CASSLGQGFYNSPLHF
D gene: TRBD1
V gene: TRBV11-2
clone size: -
J gene: TRBJ1-6

CDR3 DNA: TGCAGCGTTGAATCGCCGGGAGACCACGAGCAGTACTTC
CDR3 protein: CSVESPGDHEQYF
D gene: -
V gene: TRBV29-1
clone size: -
J gene: TRBJ2-7

CDR3 DNA: TGTGCCAGCAGCCAAGATAAAACCTACGAGCAGTACTTC
CDR3 protein: CASSQDKTYEQYF
D gene: -
V gene: TRBV4-2
clone size: -
J gene: TRBJ2-7

CDR3 DNA: TGCAGTGGACGACAGGGAGGCGAGCAGTACTTC
CDR3 protein: CSGRQGGEQYF
D gene: -
V gene: TRBV20-1
clone size: -
J gene: TRBJ2-7

CDR3 DNA: TGTGCCAGCAGCGTAGACCCTAGCGGCGAGCAGTACTTC
CDR3 protein: CASSVDPSGEQYF
D gene: TRBD2
V gene: TRBV9
clone size: once
J gene: TRBJ2-7

CDR3 DNA: TGTGCCAGCAGTTACTCGATAGGGGGTGGAAACATTCAGTACTTC
CDR3 protein: CASSYSIGGGNIQYF
D gene: -
V gene: TRBV6-5
clone size: once
J gene: TRBJ2-4

CDR3 DNA: TGCGCCAGCAGCCCCGGGAGGTCGAACACCGGGGAGCTGTTTTTT
CDR3 protein: CASSPGRSNTGELFF
D gene: TRBD2
V gene: TRBV5-1
clone size: few
J gene: TRBJ2-2